The T cell receptor beta chain under discussion was sequenced for a study of cytomegalovirus exposure and HLA in healthy donors. Study-wide results and limits: When analyzed later, the rates of TCR association showed variation by HLA locus, with DRB1 the most and HLA-C the fewest. Rare sequences made up most TCRs, while some public TCRs were found in many donors. In an earlier analysis, about 90% or about 30%: the productive usage of most TCR beta V segments. When presence/absence was analysed, sequencing depth was taken to be roughly uniform across donors.

V shed 3 bases, J shed 6 bases, and the junction held 10 bases outside the gene matches. CDR1 and CDR2 (germline): SGHVS, FNYEAQ. The length of the CDR3 is 16 residues. The study ran its PCR with 60 Vbeta and 13 Jbeta primers. Repertoires were generated with immunoSEQ multiplex PCR, while TCRdb's copy carries only in-frame clones and drops some. The table has 150,000 to 200,000 clones, 75% seen once. This clone was observed a handful of times. Its antigen is currently unknown. Material for sequencing was PBMCs. The V and J genes are TRBV7-6 and TRBJ1-5, with 8 nucleotides matching TRBD1. The sequence came from a woman in her forties or fifties in good health and CMV-seropositive. The CDR3 DNA is TGTGCCAGCAGCTTTGGAGCAGGGGGCGCGGGTCAGCCCCAGCATTTT. Its translation: CASSFGAGGAGQPQHF.